This passage covers 4 T cell receptor beta chains from one sample sequenced in a study of shared clonotypes between healthy human individuals. The table came from immunoSEQ multiplex PCR; TCRdb's copy has only in-frame clones and leaves some out. The sample shows fewer than 1.6 million clones, approximately 98.5% of them seen only once. Material for sequencing was naive CD4+ T cells sorted from blood. The sample's subset: CD45RA+ positively selected. These receptors were taken from a young man in good health.

The gene calls are TRBV7-9 and TRBJ2-2; D not certain. The CDR3 is made up of 16 amino acids. Trimming took off 2 bases at V and 0 bases at J, with 10 bases between the two ends. Germline V gene sequence: CDR1 SEHNR, CDR2 FQNEAQ (reference sequence). This CDR3 reads CASSLSSLANTGELFF. For the CDR3, the DNA is TGTGCCAGCAGCTTATCCAGCCTAGCGAACACCGGGGAGCTGTTTTTT.

The chain carries TRBV5-1 and TRBJ2-7, with 7 bases lining up with TRBD1. The CDR3 sequence is 16 residues long. Germline CDR1 is SGHRS and CDR2 is YFSETQ. J was trimmed by 0 bases and V by 1 base; bases with no gene match: 7. CDR3 nucleotides: TGCGCCAGCAGCTTGCATCGACAGGGTGGCTCCTACGAGCAGTACTTC. This encodes CASSLHRQGGSYEQYF.

The sample holds one count of this clone. This sequence joins TRBV11-2 and TRBJ1-2; 8 bases are a match to TRBD1. Unmatched junction bases numbered 6, after V lost 4 bases and J lost 2 bases. CDR1 SGHAT and CDR2 FQNNGV come from the germline V gene. The length of the CDR3 is 15 residues. CDR3 loop: CASSSRDRRNYGYTF. CDR3 nucleotides: TGTGCCAGCAGCTCCCGGGACAGGCGAAACTATGGCTACACCTTC.

The chain couples TRBV5-6 to TRBJ2-2; weak D call: TRBD1 (5 bases). Germline loops: CDR1 SGHDT, CDR2 YYEEEE. The CDR3 has 14 amino acids. Trimming removed 6 bases from V and 8 bases from J, with 17 bases in between. CDR3 amino acids: CASITGPSGGELFF. The CDR3 nucleotides are TGTGCCAGCATCACAGGCCCTTCAGGGGGGGAGCTGTTTTTT.